These 9 T cell receptor beta chains were all obtained from the same sample, sequenced in a study of cytomegalovirus exposure and HLA in healthy donors. Profiled with immunoSEQ multiplex PCR; TCRdb holds only in-frame clones, not every one. The table lists over 200,000 clones, about 92% of them singletons. Sequenced sample: PBMCs. The receptors stem from a woman in her 30s in good health and CMV-seronegative.

V is TRBV7-3 and J is TRBJ2-7; no firm D call. This CDR3 is built from 14 residues. CDR1 and CDR2 (germline): SGHTA, FQGTGA. The V end lost 2 bases, the J end lost 1 base, and 9 bases lay between the germline ends. For the CDR3, the DNA is TGTGCCAGCAGCTTAGAGCCCTCGTCCTACGAGCAGTACTTC. Residues: CASSLEPSSYEQYF.

V and J are TRBV7-6 and TRBJ2-7; 12 bases are shared with TRBD2. CDR1 is SGHVS and CDR2 is FNYEAQ in the germline V gene. The junction had 10 bases not matched to a gene; V was cut back by 3 bases and J by 7 bases. The CDR3 totals 16 residues. The CDR3 nucleotides are TGTGCCAGCAGCTTCTCAACTAGCGGGAGGATGGGGGAGCAGTACTTC. Its protein is CASSFSTSGRMGEQYF.

The chain recombines TRBV28 with TRBJ1-1, with D unclear. Trimming pared 3 bases from V and 10 bases from J, leaving 15 bases between. This CDR3 has 13 residues. Germline lookup yields CDR1 MDHEN and CDR2 SYDVKM. The chain's CDR3 is CASSLGARTSAFF. The CDR3 nucleotides are TGTGCCAGCAGTTTGGGTGCGCGGACGTCAGCTTTCTTT.

The rearrangement links TRBV7-9 to TRBJ2-4, with 7 bases identical to TRBD1. From germline, CDR1 is SEHNR and CDR2 FQNEAQ (reference sequence). Unmatched junction bases numbered 7, after V lost 2 bases and J lost 0 bases. CDR3 length: 17 residues. As DNA, the CDR3 is TGTGCCAGCAGCTTACGACAGGGATCCCTAGCCAAAAACATTCAGTACTTC. It is translated as CASSLRQGSLAKNIQYF.

The chain couples TRBV4-1 to TRBJ1-5, with TRBD1 matching over 7 bases. Germline CDR1 and CDR2: MGHRA and YSYEKL. The CDR3 contains 16 residues. With 2 bases clipped from V and 9 bases from J, the junction kept 13 bases outside the gene matches. The CDR3 DNA reads TGCGCCAGCAGCCAACCCCGAGAGGGGGCTAGCGTGCCCCAGCATTTT. The encoded protein is CASSQPREGASVPQHF.

The chain links TRBV29-1 to TRBJ1-4; possible D gene TRBD1, 6 bases. The germline V gene has CDR1 SQVTM and CDR2 ANQGSEA. Trimming stripped 7 bases from V and 5 bases from J, with 8 bases between. CDR3 length: 11 amino acids. CDR3 amino acids: CSGQENEKLFF. CDR3 DNA: TGCAGCGGACAGGAGAATGAAAAACTGTTTTTT.

The chain joins TRBV28 to TRBJ2-7; D uncertain. Trimming cost V 4 bases and J 6 bases, with 19 bases left between them. The CDR3 has 15 amino acids. The V gene's germline CDR1 is MDHEN and CDR2 SYDVKM. CDR3 sequence: CASSSQNPGPFEQYF. The CDR3, as DNA: TGTGCCAGCAGTTCCCAAAATCCCGGCCCCTTCGAGCAGTACTTC.

This rearrangement joins TRBV5-6 to TRBJ2-1; 9 bases are shared with TRBD2. V shed 4 bases, J shed 0 bases, and the junction held 8 bases outside the gene matches. Germline V CDR1 and CDR2: SGHDT, YYEEEE. The CDR3 sequence is 17 residues long. This chain's CDR3 is CASSPGLALSSYNEQFF. For the CDR3, the DNA is TGTGCCAGCAGCCCAGGACTAGCGCTTAGCTCCTACAATGAGCAGTTCTTC.

This rearrangement joins TRBV6-6 to TRBJ2-3, with 7 bases lining up with TRBD1. Losses at the gene ends were 6 bases for V and 0 bases for J; bases not matched to a gene: 6. The CDR3 runs to 15 residues. CDR1 MNHNY and CDR2 SVGAGI come from the germline V gene (reference sequence). DNA of the CDR3: TGTGCCAGCAGACCCGGGACAGTGAGCACAGATACGCAGTATTTT. It specifies CASRPGTVSTDTQYF.